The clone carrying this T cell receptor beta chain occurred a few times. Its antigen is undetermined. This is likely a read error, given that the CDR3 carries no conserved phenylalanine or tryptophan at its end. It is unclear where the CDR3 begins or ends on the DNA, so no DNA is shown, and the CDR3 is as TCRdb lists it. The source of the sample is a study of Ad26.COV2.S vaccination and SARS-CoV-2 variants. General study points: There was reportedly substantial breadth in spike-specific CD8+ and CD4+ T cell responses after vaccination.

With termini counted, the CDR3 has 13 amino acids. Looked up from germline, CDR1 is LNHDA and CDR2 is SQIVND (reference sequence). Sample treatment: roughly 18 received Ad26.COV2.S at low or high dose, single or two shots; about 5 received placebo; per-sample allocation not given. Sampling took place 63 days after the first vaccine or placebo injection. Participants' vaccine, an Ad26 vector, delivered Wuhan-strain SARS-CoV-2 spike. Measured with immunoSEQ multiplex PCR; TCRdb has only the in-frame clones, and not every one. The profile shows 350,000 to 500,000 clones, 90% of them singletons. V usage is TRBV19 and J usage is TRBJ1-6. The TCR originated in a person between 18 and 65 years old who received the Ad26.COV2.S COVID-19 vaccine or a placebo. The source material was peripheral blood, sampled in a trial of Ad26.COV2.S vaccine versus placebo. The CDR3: CASSIYGPVARRV.